Below, 32 T cell receptor beta chains from the same sample are listed, as sequenced in a study of cytomegalovirus exposure and HLA in healthy donors. The PCR made use of 60 Vbeta and 13 Jbeta primers. Method: immunoSEQ multiplex PCR; TCRdb's copy keeps in-frame clones and lacks some. The data hold approximately 110,000 clones, with around 79% observed a single time. The material sequenced was PBMCs. The receptors were gathered from a woman aged 40 to 50 in good health and CMV-seronegative.

The chain has TRBV7-2 and TRBJ1-5; 7 nucleotides match TRBD1. Trimming took 6 bases from V and 3 from J; bases not matched to a gene: 11. The CDR3 is 16 amino acids. Germline loops: CDR1 SGHTA, CDR2 FQGNSA. The CDR3 DNA is TGTGCCAGCAGTTGGGCCGGGACAGAACCCAATCAGCCCCAGCATTTT. Translating it yields CASSWAGTEPNQPQHF.

V is TRBV6-5 and J is TRBJ1-1, with D possibly TRBD1 on 5 matching bases. The CDR3 loop spans 14 amino acids. In germline, CDR1 is MNHEY, CDR2 SVGAGI. V was cut by 0 bases and J by 7 bases, with 12 bases left in between. The CDR3 nucleotides read TGTGCCAGCAGTTACTCAGCGGGGGGAATTGAAGCTTTCTTT. Translating gives CASSYSAGGIEAFF.

V and J are TRBV28 and TRBJ2-2; D possibly corresponds to TRBD2 (5 bases). This CDR3 has 13 residues. The germline V gene has CDR1 MDHEN and CDR2 SYDVKM. Deletions cut 4 bases from V and 7 bases from J, with 10 bases between. CDR3 residues: CASSSGGYGELFF. The DNA for the CDR3 is TGTGCCAGCAGTTCAGGCGGGTACGGGGAGCTGTTTTTT.

This clone has a single count. The genes are TRBV27 and TRBJ2-3; 10 positions agree with TRBD2. The CDR3 is 16 residues long. Germline V lookup: CDR1 MNHEY, CDR2 SMNVEV (reference sequence). V dropped 6 bases and J dropped 4; count of bases not matched to a gene: 10. This CDR3 is CASRRPGTSESDTQYF. The CDR3 DNA is TGTGCCAGCAGACGGCCCGGGACTAGCGAGTCAGATACGCAGTATTTT.

The chain is built from TRBV30 and TRBJ2-7; 7 nucleotides line up with TRBD2. The CDR3 is 13 residues long. V shed 3 bases and J 7 bases; nucleotides not matched to a gene: 9. Per germline, CDR1 GTSNPN and CDR2 SVGIG (reference sequence). The CDR3 sequence: CAWSLIQGGEQYF. CDR3 DNA sequence: TGTGCCTGGAGCCTTATTCAGGGAGGGGAGCAGTACTTC.

V gene TRBV2 combines with J gene TRBJ1-6; D possibly corresponds to TRBD1 (5 bases). Trimming pared 8 bases from V and 4 bases from J, leaving 12 bases between. From germline, CDR1 is SNHLY and CDR2 FYNNEI. The CDR3 has 14 residues. For the CDR3, the DNA is TGTGCCAGCGGACTACAGGATTATAATTCACCCCTCCACTTT. Encoded protein: CASGLQDYNSPLHF.

The genes are TRBV18 and TRBJ2-2; weak D call: TRBD1 (5 bases). The CDR3 covers 15 residues. Deletions cut 3 bases from V and 3 bases from J, with 11 bases between. The germline V gene encodes CDR1 KGHSH and CDR2 LQKENI. The CDR3 coding sequence is TGTGCCAGCTCACCGCCAGACAGAGACACCGGGGAGCTGTTTTTT. It specifies CASSPPDRDTGELFF.

This sequence joins TRBV25-1 and TRBJ1-3; D might be TRBD1 (6 bases). Germline lookup yields CDR1 MGHDK and CDR2 SYGVNS. This CDR3 contains 16 residues. Trimming removed 4 bases from V and 2 bases from J, with 15 bases in between. CDR3 loop: CASSANTGNTGNTIYF. CDR3 in DNA: TGTGCCAGCAGTGCCAATACAGGGAATACTGGAAACACCATATATTTT.

The V gene is TRBV11-2, the J gene TRBJ1-4; TRBD1 agrees at 11 bases. Germline-derived CDR1 and CDR2 are SGHAT and FQNNGV. Trimming took 1 base from V and 5 from J; bases not matched to a gene: 0. This CDR3 contains 15 residues. Written as DNA, the CDR3 is TGTGCCAGCAGCTTAGGGGACAGGGGGAATGAAAAACTGTTTTTT. This translates into CASSLGDRGNEKLFF.

The chain combines TRBV6-5 with TRBJ2-5, with D uncertain. This CDR3 has 12 residues. Trimming shortened V by 6 bases and J by 0 bases, and 5 bases separated the two germline ends. CDR1 is MNHEY, CDR2 SVGAGI, per germline. CDR3 sequence: CASSQYQETQYF. The CDR3 region has the DNA TGTGCCAGCAGCCAGTACCAAGAGACCCAGTACTTC.

The gene calls are TRBV18 and TRBJ1-1, with D tentatively TRBD1 (6 bases). This CDR3 contains 14 residues. Trimming removed 4 bases from V and 3 bases from J, with 12 bases in between. CDR1 and CDR2 from the germline V gene are KGHSH and LQKENI. CDR3 loop: CASSRTRGYTEAFF. CDR3 coding DNA: TGTGCCAGCTCACGAACCAGGGGTTACACTGAAGCTTTCTTT.

V gene TRBV7-9 combines with J gene TRBJ2-3; 8 bases are a match to TRBD1. Germline CDR1 and CDR2: SEHNR and FQNEAQ (reference sequence). V dropped 5 bases and J dropped 2; count of bases not matched to a gene: 9. The CDR3 is 16 residues long. The CDR3 coding sequence is TGTGCCAGCAGCCCGCGGACAGGGAAACTCACAGATACGCAGTATTTT. Its protein is CASSPRTGKLTDTQYF.

V usage is TRBV5-1 and J usage is TRBJ1-5; D perhaps matches TRBD1 (6 bases). CDR1 SGHRS and CDR2 YFSETQ come from the germline V gene. V gave up 4 bases and J gave up 1 base, with 12 bases separating them. The CDR3 consists of 15 residues. CDR3 DNA: TGCGCCAGCAGCCTCTCGACAGGCAGCAATCAGCCCCAGCATTTT. It encodes CASSLSTGSNQPQHF.

This clone has more than one count but fewer than ten. This rearrangement joins TRBV4-2 to TRBJ2-1; perhaps TRBD2 as D (6 bases). CDR1 and CDR2 (germline): LGHNA, YNFKEQ. V was pared by 3 bases and J by 6 bases, with 9 bases between. This CDR3 has 13 amino acids. CDR3 region: CASSHVSGNEQFF. CDR3 in DNA: TGTGCCAGCAGCCATGTTAGCGGCAATGAGCAGTTCTTC.

V and J are TRBV4-3 and TRBJ2-7; a weak D match, TRBD1 (5 bases). CDR3 length: 14 residues. V was shortened by 4 bases and J by 0 bases, with 10 bases between the two germline ends. Germline assignment: CDR1 LGHNA and CDR2 YSLEER. Here the CDR3 DNA reads TGCGCCAGCAGCCCCCTGACAGACTCCTACGAGCAGTACTTC. It specifies CASSPLTDSYEQYF.

The chain is built from TRBV4-3 and TRBJ2-7; D unresolved. Germline V CDR1 and CDR2: LGHNA, YSLEER. The CDR3 length is 14 residues. V lost 0 bases and J 0 bases, leaving 6 bases between the germline ends. CDR3: CASSQDKNSYEQYF. The CDR3 nucleotides are TGCGCCAGCAGCCAAGACAAAAACTCCTACGAGCAGTACTTC.

The CDR3 nucleotides read TGTGCCAGCAGCAAAAGCGGGGGCACGGGAGATACGCAGTATTTT. Protein sequence: CASSKSGGTGDTQYF. V and J are TRBV11-3 and TRBJ2-3, with TRBD2 matching over 8 bases. This CDR3 comprises 15 residues. V dropped 5 bases and J dropped 5; count of bases not matched to a gene: 9. CDR1 and CDR2 from the germline V gene are SGHNT and YENEEA.

Of note for this clone: At one end the junction does not follow the germline gene, possibly because of a read error. Other DNA sequences in the sample encode the same CDR3. The CDR3 DNA follows: TGCGCCAGCAGCGTAGAGAGCCCTGGAAACACCATATATTTT. It translates to CASSVESPGNTIYF. The genes are TRBV9 and TRBJ1-3; D gene uncertain. CDR3 length equals 14 residues. Germline V gene lookup returns CDR1 SGDLS and CDR2 YYNGEE.

V usage is TRBV29-1 and J usage is TRBJ1-1; 8 bases are shared with TRBD1. J gave up 11 bases and V 6 bases, and 5 bases lay outside the gene matches. The germline V gene encodes CDR1 SQVTM and CDR2 ANQGSEA. The CDR3 consists of 10 residues. This CDR3 reads CSVTQGEAFF. DNA for the CDR3: TGCAGCGTAACACAGGGGGAGGCTTTCTTT.

This clone was found once. This chain uses TRBV6-1 with TRBJ1-2; 7 bases align to TRBD1. With 4 bases clipped from V and 4 bases from J, the junction kept 9 bases outside the gene matches. The V gene's germline CDR1 is MNHNS and CDR2 SASEGT. The CDR3 is 15 residues long. The CDR3 loop is CASSGRTGQRYGYTF. The CDR3 DNA reads TGTGCCAGCAGTGGCCGAACGGGACAGCGCTATGGCTACACCTTC.

The chain employs TRBV7-6 and TRBJ2-1, with a weak D call TRBD2 (6 bases). This CDR3 has 16 residues. Germline V gene data show CDR1 as SGHVS and CDR2 as FNYEAQ. The germline V and J ends were trimmed by 5 bases and 0 bases, with 14 bases remaining between them. CDR3: CASSQSPGSSYNEQFF. As DNA, the CDR3 is TGTGCCAGCAGCCAATCACCCGGGAGCTCCTACAATGAGCAGTTCTTC.

The chain joins TRBV7-2 to TRBJ1-1, with no clear D. CDR3 size: 14 residues. The ends were cut back, 2 bases at V and 2 bases at J, with 9 bases in the middle. CDR1 and CDR2 from the germline V gene are SGHTA and FQGNSA. The CDR3 is CASSLRGFNTEAFF. CDR3 coding DNA: TGTGCCAGCAGCTTACGCGGTTTTAACACTGAAGCTTTCTTT.

This clone was seen only once. The chain joins TRBV4-3 to TRBJ1-5; 9 bases are a match to TRBD1. In germline, CDR1 is LGHNA, CDR2 YSLEER. The V and J ends lost 4 bases and 6 bases, in that order; junction bases with no gene match: 10. CDR3 length: 16 amino acids. CDR3 bases: TGCGCCAGCAGCCCCACGGGACAGGGAGGGAGTCAGCCCCAGCATTTT. This encodes CASSPTGQGGSQPQHF.

About this clone itself: Because the CDR3's place on the DNA is in doubt, the DNA is left out and the CDR3 is given as listed by TCRdb. This chain joins TRBV28 and TRBJ1-2; the D call in the table, TRBD1, was not verified against the DNA. The CDR3 spans 14 residues, counting both ends. The germline V gene has CDR1 MDHEN and CDR2 SYDVKM. CDR3 sequence reads: CASSSSTANYGYTF.

The genes are TRBV19 and TRBJ1-5; D gene unclear. V shed 7 bases and J shed 4 bases, with 8 bases lying between them. CDR1 is LNHDA and CDR2 is SQIVND in the germline V gene (reference sequence). The CDR3 spans 12 residues. CDR3 region: CASNYGNQPQHF. The DNA for the CDR3 is TGTGCCAGTAATTACGGGAATCAGCCCCAGCATTTT.

The chain uses TRBV5-1 and TRBJ2-7, with D hard to call. Trimming removed 0 bases from V and 9 bases from J, with 7 bases in between. The CDR3 consists of 11 residues. Germline V gene data show CDR1 as SGHRS and CDR2 as YFSETQ. The CDR3: CASSLEKRQYF. The DNA for the CDR3 is TGCGCCAGCAGCTTGGAAAAGAGGCAGTACTTC.

This chain uses TRBV7-2 with TRBJ2-5; D is undetermined. V gave up 2 bases and J gave up 1 base, with 8 bases separating them. Looked up from germline, CDR1 is SGHTA and CDR2 is FQGNSA. The CDR3 contains 14 residues. CDR3 in amino acids: CASSLTTSQETQYF. Here the CDR3 DNA reads TGTGCCAGCAGCTTAACTACTTCCCAAGAGACCCAGTACTTC.

The rearrangement joins TRBV28 to TRBJ2-1, with a weak D call TRBD2 (6 bases). CDR3 length: 16 amino acids. Germline V gene data show CDR1 as MDHEN and CDR2 as SYDVKM. V was shortened by 5 bases and J by 6 bases, with 20 bases between the two germline ends. The CDR3 bases are TGTGCCAGCAGTCCAACCTTGGCGGGGTGGGGCAATGAGCAGTTCTTC. Translation gives CASSPTLAGWGNEQFF.

V and J are TRBV6-1 and TRBJ1-1; a weak D match, TRBD1 (6 bases). The CDR3 consists of 15 residues. The V gene lost 4 bases and the J gene lost 0 bases, with 12 bases spanning the gap. From germline, CDR1 is MNHNS and CDR2 SASEGT. The CDR3: CASSAGTSLNTEAFF. The CDR3 bases are TGTGCCAGCAGTGCCGGGACAAGCTTGAACACTGAAGCTTTCTTT.

The chain combines TRBV6-5 with TRBJ2-7; D gene uncertain. Germline lookup yields CDR1 MNHEY and CDR2 SVGAGI. CDR3 length: 11 amino acids. Trimming took 5 bases from V and 7 from J, leaving 9 bases between them. The CDR3 nucleotides are TGTGCCAGCAGTACCGCAGGAGAGCAGTACTTC. The encoded protein is CASSTAGEQYF.

The J gene is TRBJ2-7, the V gene TRBV10-3; weak D call: TRBD2 (6 bases). Trimming removed 4 bases from V and 6 bases from J, with 16 bases in between. The CDR3 sequence is 14 residues long. In germline, CDR1 is ENHRY, CDR2 SYGVKD. The CDR3 DNA reads TGTGCCATCAGTGCGGGAGAACTAGTCACCGAGCAGTACTTC. Its translation is CAISAGELVTEQYF.

This clone has just a few counts. The chain couples TRBV19 to TRBJ1-1, with TRBD1 as a possible D gene (5 bases). V was shortened by 4 bases and J by 5 bases, with 11 bases between the two germline ends. The CDR3 totals 13 residues. Germline CDR1 reads LNHDA; CDR2 reads SQIVND (reference sequence). In DNA, the CDR3 is TGTGCCAGTAGTAGGAGGGGTTTGACTGAAGCTTTCTTT. Protein sequence: CASSRRGLTEAFF. Looking up the rest from reference TRBV19 and TRBJ1-1 gives the full variable domain: DGGITQSPKYLFRKEGQNVTLSCEQNLNHDAMYWYRQDPGQGLRLIYYSQIVNDFQKGDIAEGYSVSREKKESFPLTVTSAQKNPTAFYLCASSRRGLTEAFFGQGTRLTVV.